This T cell receptor (beta chain) was observed in a study of cytomegalovirus exposure and HLA in healthy donors (dated by TCRdb to about 2017). Regarding the research as a whole: An earlier analysis of fewer than 750 of the donors reported 250 to 300 Gb of sequence data and 100 million to 120 million unique TCR beta sequences obtained from about 180 million T cells. In a later genetic analysis, genome-wide SNP genotypes for about three fifths of the roughly 670 donors were used, and that subset was treated as a discovery cohort. In the later analysis, no new phenotypic data were used to find candidate immune exposures; instead, reliance was placed on TCR beta sequences and their occurrence across donors. Besides the first cohort of 666 subjects, a separate validation cohort made up of 120 different subjects was used. The study combined high-throughput TCR immunosequencing, statistical association of individual TCRs with disease status, and machine learning to predict cytomegalovirus infection status. Across 300 to 500 genotyped donors of the cohort, an average of about 240,000 unique TCR beta nucleotide sequences per donor were sequenced, and 15% to 20% of those sequences were non-productive. Class I and class II HLA loci were covered by the typing at four-digit resolution. The study was designed to test whether signatures of past pathogen exposure could be identified by cataloging public T cell receptors. Because of strong linkage in the cohort, four to six DR-DQ haplotypes were treated as single units for association and clustering. In a later analysis, previously published TCR beta repertoires from 666 donors were re-analyzed and high-resolution HLA genotyping was added so that TCR occurrence patterns could be studied. An earlier analysis of around 540 of the donors applied high-throughput TCR beta sequencing to assess whether each TCR beta V gene segment acted as functional or pseudogenic. Typing coverage varied by locus: roughly 629-630 donors for A, B, C, DRB1 and DQB1; under 550 for DQA1; about 570 for DPA1; under 490 for DPB1. Of the 300 to 450 genotyped donors, 75% to 85% were placed in the genetic ancestry cluster associated with self-reported Caucasian donors. All discovery cohort repertoires had been generated on a single sequencing platform. Donor age, sex, ethnicity and CMV serostatus were compiled together with the repertoire data. An early release covering roughly 580 HLA-typed donors comprised about 300 gigabases of sequencing data and approximately 85 million unique TCR sequences. The T cell repertoires of 666 subjects were profiled by immunosequencing and related to cytomegalovirus serostatus. The research as a whole found: Three of the identified cytomegalovirus-associated TCR beta chains were confirmed in vitro to be specific for cytomegalovirus antigens. Because the 87-base-pair reads could not distinguish some IMGT-functional V segments, including TRBV6-2 and TRBV6-3, those segments were excluded. A later analysis associated 15,000 or so TCR beta sequences with specific HLA alleles at a false discovery rate of 0.05. A later analysis found that most CMV-associated TCR beta chains appeared HLA-restricted, with HLA associations seemingly driven largely by CMV exposure. The sequencing pipeline was judged likely to have produced a cluster of highly shared sequence variants as a technical artifact. V-gene and J-gene trimming of TCR beta chains was associated with a missense DCLRE1C variant in a later genetic analysis, and the association was replicated in an independent cohort. According to a later genetic analysis, donors in an Asian-associated ancestry cluster had fewer N-insertions in productive TCRs than the approximately 610-donor mean. In an earlier analysis of some 640 of the donors, most TCR beta V segments were observed in productive rearrangements about 90% or about 30% of the time, broadly matching IMGT annotations. Compared with equally common non-associated chains, HLA-associated TCR beta chains in a later analysis were more clonally expanded and had lower generation probabilities. Linkage disequilibrium might explain the correlated functional status among segregating V segments, but an unknown experimental factor could not be ruled out. A later analysis reported that several top co-occurrence clusters appeared linked to parvovirus B19, influenza, CMV and Epstein-Barr virus. Assigning TCR associations to individual alleles was difficult when HLA alleles, especially DR and DQ, strongly co-occurred. In a later analysis, TCR association rates were found to vary across HLA loci, with the most associated TCRs seen for DRB1 alleles and the fewest for HLA-C alleles. The study listed 164 TCR beta chains as associated with cytomegalovirus. For the cohort, immune exposure information was limited to CMV serostatus. This cohort had only TCR beta chains sequenced, and the lack of alpha or paired-chain data limited which features could be detected. While some public TCRs were present in many individuals, most TCR sequences turned up only very rarely across donors. Roughly uniform sequencing depth across donors was assumed in presence/absence analyses, although this assumption may not hold. The classifier was reported to diagnose cytomegalovirus status with high specificity and sensitivity in both the original and validation cohorts. Because some donors lacked HLA typing at each locus, the association tests relied only on the typed subset. A further reported finding was that TCR beta sequences accurately predicted the HLA-A and HLA-B alleles for most subjects in the first cohort. Because counts were too low, roughly 17 rarely observed V segments, including chromosome 9 orphons, were left out of the earlier analysis of approximately 500 of the donors. According to the authors, the approach could potentially be generalized to other disease states and immunological phenotypes.

The cohort comprised 666 healthy bone marrow donors. At the time of sampling, every cohort member was nominally healthy, though immune exposures that went unrecorded were likely present. The donor tested CMV seronegative and was one of the 352 seronegative cohort members. Every donor gave a peripheral blood sample, and the peripheral blood mononuclear cells from that sample were used for TCR beta sequencing. Genomic DNA extraction from the blood cell samples was performed with the Qiagen DNeasy Blood Extraction Kit. Libraries were prepared through the immunoSEQ multiplex PCR assay. For the multiplex PCR, a mixture combining 60 forward primers for TCR Vbeta segments and 13 reverse primers for TCR Jbeta segments was used. The CDR3 region of rearranged TCR beta genes was amplified from genomic DNA by a multiplex PCR assay. The amplified TCR beta libraries were sequenced on the Illumina HiSeq System as 87-base-pair reads. In the authors' own workflow: In a later analysis, around 80 million unique TCR beta chains were counted across the roughly 610 repertoires, and around 10 million of these chains were shared by at least two donors. To remove PCR and sequencing errors, raw reads were error-corrected and collapsed into unique sequences using a nearest-neighbor algorithm that merged closely related sequences. Alignment of CDR3 sequences to IMGT reference sequences was used to assign V, D and J gene segments. For a sequence to be retained, at least a six-nucleotide match to both a V gene segment and a J gene segment was required. Rearrangements were called productive when the CDR3 lacked stop codons and stayed in frame with V and J; all others were non-productive. Following IMGT convention, CDR3 was defined as the stretch from the second conserved V-encoded cysteine up to the conserved J-encoded phenylalanine. Sequences without an unambiguous match to a single V gene segment were excluded from the earlier analysis of a few hundred of the donors. In an earlier analysis of about 590 of the donors, a V segment was called functional when productive rearrangements were above 56.7%, and segregating when the standard deviation between donors exceeded 5%. A statistical classification framework was built to diagnose cytomegalovirus status from the catalog of TCR beta chain sequences. In a later analysis, TCR nucleotide sequences were compared against IMGT/GENE-DB human TR gene sequences so that V and J genes could be assigned. A later analysis assigned CDR3 sequences and most-parsimonious VDJ recombination scenarios with the TCRdist pipeline. In a later analysis, each TCR beta chain was defined by its CDR3 amino acid sequence together with its V-gene family, and reads lacking a unique V-gene family were excluded. A later analysis removed 600 or so highly shared, low-generation-probability nucleotide sequences to deal with suspected cross-contamination and a sequencing artifact. In a later analysis, a clonal expansion index for each public chain was calculated from normalized within-repertoire ranks of inferred template counts. In a later analysis, generation probabilities were computed with a VDJ recombination model fitted to out-of-frame rearrangements, and the resulting probabilities were checked against IGoR. In a later analysis, TCR-TCR, TCR-HLA and TCR-CMV co-occurrence was scored with hypergeometric tests, and a repertoire-size bias correction was applied to TCR pairs. To estimate false discovery rates, a later analysis permuted the HLA or CMV assignments 20 times. In a later analysis, co-occurring TCRs were grouped using DBSCAN, and TCRdist sequence similarity was added for clustering within HLA-allele-positive subsets. Co-occurrence clustering excluded repertoires with fewer than 30,000 or more than 120,000 public chains, plus five with anomalous nucleotide sharing. In TCRdb, the immuneACCESS table is reduced to in-frame sequences with V and J assigned. These tables do not hold every clone; where another copy was compared, an unresolved V gene accounts for under half, and the others remain unexplained. That table gives V, J and clone size, and the DNA gave D and trimming. A total of around 150,000 clones appear in this sample, around 75% of them only once. The ten largest clones capture roughly 3% of the sample.

This clone has a handful of counts. No cognate antigen has been identified for it. Base qualities were left out, and no much larger clone turns up one base away. Looking up the germline V gene yields CDR1 LGHNA and CDR2 YNFKEQ. From the cysteine up to the phenylalanine, the CDR3 has a length of 15 residues. The CDR3 DNA has 45 bases and is translated from base 1. A distance of 14 bases separates the germline ends of V and J, which lose 4 bases and 3 bases respectively. The rearranged chain carries TRBV4-2 and TRBJ2-3; TRBD2 might be the D gene, on 6 matching bases. The receptor comes from a man aged 35-49 years in good health and CMV-seronegative. Sequenced material: PBMCs. The nucleotides are TGTGCCAGCAGCCCTTGGGCTAGCGCAACAGATACGCAGTATTTT. It translates to CASSPWASATDTQYF.